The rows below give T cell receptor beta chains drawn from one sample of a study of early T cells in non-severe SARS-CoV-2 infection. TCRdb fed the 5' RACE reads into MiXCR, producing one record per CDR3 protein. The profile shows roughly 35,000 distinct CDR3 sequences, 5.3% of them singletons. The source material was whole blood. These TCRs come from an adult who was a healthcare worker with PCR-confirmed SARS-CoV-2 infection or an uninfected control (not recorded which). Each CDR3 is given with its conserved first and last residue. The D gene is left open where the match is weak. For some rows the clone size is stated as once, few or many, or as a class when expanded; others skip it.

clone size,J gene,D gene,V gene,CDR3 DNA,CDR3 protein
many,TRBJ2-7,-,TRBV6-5,TGTGCCAGCAGGAAAGGTCAATTCACCGGCACCTACGAGCAGTACTTC,CASRKGQFTGTYEQYF
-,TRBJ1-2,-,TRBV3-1,TGTGCCAGCAGCCAAGGTGGAAGACGATCTGGCTACACCTTC,CASSQGGRRSGYTF
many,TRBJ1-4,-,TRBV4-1,TGCGCCAGCAGCCAAGTGCCGACTTTAACTAATGAAAAACTGTTTTTT,CASSQVPTLTNEKLFF
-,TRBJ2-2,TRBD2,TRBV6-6,TGTGCCAGCAGGGCGGGAGCGAACACCGGGGAGCTGTTTTTT,CASRAGANTGELFF
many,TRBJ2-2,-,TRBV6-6,TGTGCCAGCAGTATCCGGACAGCGAACACCGGGGAGCTGTTTTTT,CASSIRTANTGELFF
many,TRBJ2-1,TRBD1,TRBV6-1,TGTGCCAGCATAGAACCGGGACAGGGGGTAAATGAGCAGTTCTTC,CASIEPGQGVNEQFF
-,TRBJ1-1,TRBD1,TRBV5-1,TGCGCCAGCAGCTTGGGACAGGGAACCTCTGAAGCTTTCTTT,CASSLGQGTSEAFF
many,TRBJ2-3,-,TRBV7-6,TGTGCCAGCAGCTTATTTGGCTCGCGGGATACGCAGTATTTT,CASSLFGSRDTQYF
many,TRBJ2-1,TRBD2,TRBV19,TGTGCCAGTAGTATTCGGTCGCGGGGGGCCTACAATGAGCAGTTCTTC,CASSIRSRGAYNEQFF
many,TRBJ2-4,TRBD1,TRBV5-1,TGCGCCAGCAGCTTGGGGACAGGGTTTGGGGACATTCAGTACTTC,CASSLGTGFGDIQYF
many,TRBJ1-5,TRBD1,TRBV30,TGTGCTACGGGGGGGACAGCGGACTATAGCAATCAGCCCCAGCATTTT,CATGGTADYSNQPQHF
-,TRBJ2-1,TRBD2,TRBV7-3,TGTGCCAGCAGCTTATTCGCGGGAGGGATGAATGAGCAGTTCTTC,CASSLFAGGMNEQFF
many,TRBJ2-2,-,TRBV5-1,TGCGCCAGCAGCTCCTACGATACCGCGAACACCGGGGAGCTGTTTTTT,CASSSYDTANTGELFF
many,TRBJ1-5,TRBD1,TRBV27,TGTGCCAGCAGGGCGAGGGACAGGAGCTTGCATTTT,CASRARDRSLHF
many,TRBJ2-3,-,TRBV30,TGTGCCTGGGGGCATGGGACGTCAACTAGCACAGATACGCAGTATTTT,CAWGHGTSTSTDTQYF
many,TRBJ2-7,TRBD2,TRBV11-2,TGTGCCAGCAGCCCACTAGCGGAGACCCCCTACGAGCAGTACTTC,CASSPLAETPYEQYF
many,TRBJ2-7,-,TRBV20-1,TGCAGTGCTAGAAGAGGGTACGAGCAGTACTTC,CSARRGYEQYF
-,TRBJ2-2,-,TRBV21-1,TGTGCCAGCAGCATCTGGACAGGGCCCGGGGAGCTGTTTTTT,CASSIWTGPGELFF
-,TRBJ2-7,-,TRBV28,TGTGCCAGCAGTTTTCCGGGGAGCCTCTTTGACGCCTACGAGCAGTACTTC,CASSFPGSLFDAYEQYF
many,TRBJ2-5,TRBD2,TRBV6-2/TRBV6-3,TGTGCCAGCAGTGAAAGACTAGCGGGGGGGCCTAGTGCGGAGACCCAGTACTTC,CASSERLAGGPSAETQYF
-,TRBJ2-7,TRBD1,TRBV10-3,TGTGCCATCAGCCCCCGGGACAGGGAGAAAGAGCAGTACTTC,CAISPRDREKEQYF
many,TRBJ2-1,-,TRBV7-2,TGTGCCAGCACCCCGGTACAGGACCAACCTGACCATGAGCAGTTCTTC,CASTPVQDQPDHEQFF
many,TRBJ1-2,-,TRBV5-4,TGTGCCAGCAGCTTAGAACAGTATGGCTACACCTTC,CASSLEQYGYTF
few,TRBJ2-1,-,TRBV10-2,TGCGCCAGCAGTGAGGGACCCGTGAACTACAATGAGCAGTTCTTC,CASSEGPVNYNEQFF
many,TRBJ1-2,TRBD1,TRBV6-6,TGTGCCAGCAGTTCCCGGGACAGGGCTTATGGCTACACCTTC,CASSSRDRAYGYTF
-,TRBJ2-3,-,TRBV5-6,TGTGCCAGCAGCAATGCCCGGGGGGATACGCAGTATTTT,CASSNARGDTQYF
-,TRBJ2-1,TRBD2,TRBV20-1,TGCAGTGCTAGAGATATTGGGACTAGCGACTACAATGAGCAGTTCTTC,CSARDIGTSDYNEQFF
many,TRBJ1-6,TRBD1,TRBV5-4,TGTGCCAGCAGCTTGGGGACAGGGGGCGGTTCACCCCTCCACTTT,CASSLGTGGGSPLHF
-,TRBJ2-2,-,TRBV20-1,TGCTGTGCTAGACGACAGGCCACCGGGGAGCTGTTTTTT,CCARRQATGELFF
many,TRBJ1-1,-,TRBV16,-,CASSQSVVGQGNTEVFF